These 16 T cell receptor beta chains originate from one sample sequenced in a study of control samples from healthy donors and cancer patients. Assay: immunoSEQ multiplex PCR; the TCRdb copy retains only in-frame clones and omits some. The sample records roughly 100,000 clones, around nine tenths being singletons. The material sequenced was blood. The receptors shown here come from a human donor in good health. The donor label of this sample is uncertain.

This sequence joins TRBV6-1 and TRBJ1-1; no clear D gene. V was pared by 2 bases and J by 0 bases, with 13 bases between. This CDR3 spans 16 amino acids. CDR1 MNHNS and CDR2 SASEGT come from the germline V gene. The DNA of the CDR3 is TGTGCCAGCAGTGAACTCGATGGATTCGTGAACACTGAAGCTTTCTTT. Translating gives CASSELDGFVNTEAFF.

This chain links TRBV20-1 with TRBJ1-2; 7 bases map to TRBD1. The V gene end was trimmed by 3 bases and the J gene end by 6 bases; junction bases not matched to a gene: 4. The CDR3 loop spans 12 amino acids. In germline, CDR1 is DFQATT, CDR2 SNEGSKA (reference sequence). DNA for the CDR3: TGCAGTGCTAGTAAAGGGGGCGATGGCTACACCTTC. This codes for CSASKGGDGYTF.

The chain is built from TRBV5-5 and TRBJ1-6; the D gene is possibly TRBD1 (6 bases). Germline V gene lookup returns CDR1 SGHKS and CDR2 YYEKEE (reference sequence). The length of the CDR3 is 15 residues. Trimming removed 0 bases from V and 9 bases from J, with 13 bases in between. The CDR3 is CASSLEGGWGSPLHF. The DNA of the CDR3 is TGTGCCAGCAGCTTGGAGGGGGGCTGGGGTTCACCCCTCCACTTT.

In this sample, this clone turned up a few times. This sequence joins TRBV15 and TRBJ1-6; 8 bases line up with TRBD1. With 4 bases clipped from V and 4 bases from J, the junction kept 6 bases outside the gene matches. Germline CDR1 is LNHNV and CDR2 is YYDKDF (reference sequence). The CDR3 runs to 16 residues. This CDR3 is CATSNGQGPYNSPLHF. The CDR3 bases are TGTGCCACCAGCAACGGACAGGGACCATATAATTCACCCCTCCACTTT.

The rearrangement joins TRBV11-2 to TRBJ2-5; D gene uncertain. Germline V lookup: CDR1 SGHAT, CDR2 FQNNGV. CDR3 length: 14 amino acids. Trimming took off 0 bases at V and 5 bases at J, with 10 bases between the two ends. In DNA form, the CDR3 reads TGTGCCAGCAGCTTAGATCTTAGAAGGGAGACCCAGTACTTC. It specifies CASSLDLRRETQYF. Supplemented by reference TRBV11-2 and TRBJ2-5, the full variable domain reads EAGVAQSPRYKIIEKRQSVAFWCNPISGHATLYWYQQILGQGPKLLIQFQNNGVVDDSQLPKDRFSAERLKGVDSTLKIQPAKLEDSAVYLCASSLDLRRETQYFGPGTRLLVL.

The rearrangement joins TRBV4-3 to TRBJ1-1; TRBD1 matches at 7 bases. Germline V gene sequence: CDR1 LGHNA, CDR2 YSLEER. The V segment lost 0 bases and the J segment 5 bases; nucleotides outside the gene matches: 9. The CDR3 totals 16 residues. In nucleotides, the CDR3 is TGCGCCAGCAGCCAAGATGTGACAGGGTACCGAACTGAAGCTTTCTTT. It encodes CASSQDVTGYRTEAFF.

The chain joins TRBV15 to TRBJ2-2; no reliable D call. Trimming stripped 1 base from V and 7 bases from J, with 4 bases between. This CDR3 contains 12 residues. Germline V CDR1 and CDR2: LNHNV, YYDKDF (reference sequence). The CDR3 region is CATSRVVGELFF. CDR3 sequence (DNA): TGTGCCACCAGCAGAGTAGTCGGGGAGCTGTTTTTT.

In DNA, the CDR3 is TGTGCCATCAGTGAGTTTAGTTCTAACTATGGCTACACCTTC. It yields the protein CAISEFSSNYGYTF. The gene calls are TRBV10-3 and TRBJ1-2; D unclear. CDR3 size: 14 residues. The V end lost 1 base, the J end lost 0 bases, and 6 bases lay between the germline ends. From germline, CDR1 is ENHRY and CDR2 SYGVKD.

This rearrangement joins TRBV19 to TRBJ2-1; 9 bases match TRBD1. Germline-derived CDR1 and CDR2 are LNHDA and SQIVND (reference sequence). Germline trimming cut 7 bases from V and 12 bases from J; bases unmatched to any gene: 13. This CDR3 region has 14 residues. This CDR3 reads CASMEGQGTTAQFF. DNA of the CDR3: TGTGCCAGTATGGAGGGACAGGGAACGACCGCGCAGTTCTTC. The whole variable domain, filled in from reference TRBV19 and TRBJ2-1, reads DGGITQSPKYLFRKEGQNVTLSCEQNLNHDAMYWYRQDPGQGLRLIYYSQIVNDFQKGDIAEGYSVSREKKESFPLTVTSAQKNPTAFYLCASMEGQGTTAQFFGPGTRLTVL.

This chain links TRBV19 with TRBJ1-2, with 7 positions matching TRBD1. Germline assignment: CDR1 LNHDA and CDR2 SQIVND (reference sequence). This CDR3 has 13 residues. The V and J ends lost 1 base and 6 bases, in that order; junction bases with no gene match: 2. The CDR3 here is CASSIATGDGYTF. Here the CDR3 DNA reads TGTGCCAGTAGTATAGCAACAGGGGATGGCTACACCTTC.

With regard to this clone: An end of the junction differs from the germline gene, which may be a read error. This sequence joins TRBV3-1 (or the pseudogene TRBV3-2) and TRBJ2-2; no definite D call. CDR3 length: 17 residues. CDR1 and CDR2 from the germline V gene are LGHDT and YNNKEL (reference sequence). Here the CDR3 DNA reads TGTGCCAGCAGCAAAGAATCCCCCCGATCGAACACCGGGGAGCTGTTTTTT. It is translated as CASSKESPRSNTGELFF.

DNA of the CDR3: TGTGCCACCACCCAGACAGGGGGATCCAACGAGCAGTACTTC. Protein: CATTQTGGSNEQYF. The chain combines TRBV27 with TRBJ2-7; 9 nucleotides align to TRBD1. Germline V lookup: CDR1 MNHEY, CDR2 SMNVEV (reference sequence). Losses at the gene ends were 10 bases for V and 5 bases for J; bases not matched to a gene: 12. This CDR3 is built from 14 residues.

The chain is built from TRBV6-1 and TRBJ1-5; tentative D call: TRBD1 (5 bases). Deletions cut 3 bases from V and 6 bases from J, with 9 bases between. The CDR3 runs 13 residues. Looked up from germline, CDR1 is MNHNS and CDR2 is SASEGT. CDR3 coding DNA: TGTGCCAGCAGTGACAGGGCTCGTCAGCCCCAGCATTTT. Protein product: CASSDRARQPQHF.

This clone was observed a single time. The chain uses TRBV5-1 and TRBJ1-1, with a weak D call TRBD1 (5 bases). The CDR3 has 16 amino acids. Germline assignment: CDR1 SGHRS and CDR2 YFSETQ. Trimming removed 0 bases from V and 1 base from J, with 13 bases in between. This chain's CDR3 is CASSLGPGLSNTEAFF. DNA of the CDR3: TGCGCCAGCAGCTTGGGGCCGGGACTCTCGAACACTGAAGCTTTCTTT.

The J gene is TRBJ2-2, the V gene TRBV21-1. TRBV21-1 is an annotated pseudogene. The CDR3 length is 16 residues. CDR3 protein: CASSRGVCSNTGELFF. The DNA of the CDR3 is TGTGCCAGCAGCAGAGGGGTTTGTTCGAACACCGGGGAGCTGTTTTTT.

The chain carries TRBV5-1 and TRBJ1-3, with D perhaps matching TRBD1 (5 bases). The germline V and J ends were trimmed by 3 bases and 1 base, with 11 bases remaining between them. CDR1 is SGHRS and CDR2 is YFSETQ in the germline V gene. The CDR3 consists of 15 residues. CDR3 DNA: TGCGCCAGCAGCTCCCTCGGGACTTCTGGAAACACCATATATTTT. As protein: CASSSLGTSGNTIYF.